The entry below describes one TCR beta chain. The CDR3 extends over 15 amino acids. After removal of 0 bases from V and 5 bases from J, the junction contained 7 bases not matched to a gene. Germline lookup yields CDR1 MNHEY and CDR2 SVGAGI. This entry is derived from a study of beta chain features in type 1 diabetes. Reverse transcribing all isolated RNA meant expressed TCRB transcripts were sequenced. The method was immunoSEQ multiplex PCR; TCRdb's version includes in-frame clones alone and lacks a portion of them. Among around 340,000 clones, about 20% were seen once, and the ten largest hold 0.044%.

The sample was naive CD4+ T cells from blood. The origin of this receptor is a woman younger than 30 in good health. The rearrangement uses TRBV6-5 and TRBJ2-7; TRBD2 aligns across 7 bases. The CDR3: CASSYSRGSPHEQYF. The CDR3 DNA reads as TGTGCCAGCAGTTACTCGCGCGGGAGTCCCCACGAGCAGTACTTC.